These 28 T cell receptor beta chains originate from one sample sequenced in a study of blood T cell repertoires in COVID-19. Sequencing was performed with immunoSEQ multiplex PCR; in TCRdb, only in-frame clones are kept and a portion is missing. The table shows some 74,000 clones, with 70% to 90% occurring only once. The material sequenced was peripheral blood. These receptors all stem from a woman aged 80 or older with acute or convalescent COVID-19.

In DNA, the CDR3 is TGTGCCAGCTCACCATTACCTGTGGCAGGAAGGAACACTGAAGCTTTCTTT. Translation: CASSPLPVAGRNTEAFF. The rearrangement links TRBV18 to TRBJ1-1, with unresolved D. CDR3 size: 17 residues. V was trimmed by 2 bases and J by 1 base, leaving 17 bases between them. In germline, CDR1 is KGHSH, CDR2 LQKENI.

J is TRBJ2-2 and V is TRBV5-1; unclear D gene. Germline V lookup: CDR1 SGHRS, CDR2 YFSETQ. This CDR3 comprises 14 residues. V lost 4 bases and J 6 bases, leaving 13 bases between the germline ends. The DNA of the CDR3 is TGCGCCAGCAGCCCGGCTTCCAGGCCCGGGGAGCTGTTTTTT. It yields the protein CASSPASRPGELFF.

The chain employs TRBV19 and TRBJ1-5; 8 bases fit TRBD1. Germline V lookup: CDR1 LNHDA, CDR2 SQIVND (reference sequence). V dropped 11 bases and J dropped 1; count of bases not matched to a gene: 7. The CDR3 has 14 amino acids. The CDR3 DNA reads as TGTGCCGCCCGCCGACAGGGGAGCAATCAGCCCCAGCATTTT. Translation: CAARRQGSNQPQHF.

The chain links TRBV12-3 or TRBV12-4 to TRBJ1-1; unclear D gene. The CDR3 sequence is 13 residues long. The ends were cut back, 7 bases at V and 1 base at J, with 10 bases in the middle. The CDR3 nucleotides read TGTGCCAGCAAAGGACGGGAGAACACTGAAGCTTTCTTT. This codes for CASKGRENTEAFF.

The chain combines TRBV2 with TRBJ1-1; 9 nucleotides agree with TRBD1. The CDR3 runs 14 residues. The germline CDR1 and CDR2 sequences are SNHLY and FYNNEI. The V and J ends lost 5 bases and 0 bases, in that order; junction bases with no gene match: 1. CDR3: CASSRDRVNTEAFF. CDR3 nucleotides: TGTGCCAGCAGTAGGGACAGGGTGAACACTGAAGCTTTCTTT. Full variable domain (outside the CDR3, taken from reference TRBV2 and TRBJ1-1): EPEVTQTPSHQVTQMGQEVILRCVPISNHLYFYWYRQILGQKVEFLVSFYNNEISEKSEIFDDQFSVERPDGSNFTLKIRSTKLEDSAMYFCASSRDRVNTEAFFGQGTRLTVV.

CDR3: CASRGGFKGNEQFF. CDR3 coding DNA: TGTGCCAGCCGCGGGGGGTTCAAAGGCAATGAGCAGTTCTTC. This sequence joins TRBV3-1 (or the pseudogene TRBV3-2) and TRBJ2-1; 8 nucleotides match TRBD2. Germline V gives CDR1 LGHDT, CDR2 YNNKEL (reference sequence). This CDR3 spans 14 amino acids. Trimming cost V 8 bases and J 6 bases; bases outside gene matches: 9.

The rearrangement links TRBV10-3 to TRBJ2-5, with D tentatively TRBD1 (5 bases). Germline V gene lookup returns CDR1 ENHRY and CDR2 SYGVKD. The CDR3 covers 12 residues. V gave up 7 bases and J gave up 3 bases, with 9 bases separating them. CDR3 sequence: CAIKGAEETQYF. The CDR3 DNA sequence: TGTGCCATCAAAGGGGCCGAAGAGACCCAGTACTTC.

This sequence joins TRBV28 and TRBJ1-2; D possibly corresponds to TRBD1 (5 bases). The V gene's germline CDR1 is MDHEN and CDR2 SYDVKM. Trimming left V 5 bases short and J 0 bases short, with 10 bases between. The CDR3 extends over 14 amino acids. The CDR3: CASSIGGANYGYTF. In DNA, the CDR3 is TGTGCCAGCAGTATTGGAGGGGCTAACTATGGCTACACCTTC.

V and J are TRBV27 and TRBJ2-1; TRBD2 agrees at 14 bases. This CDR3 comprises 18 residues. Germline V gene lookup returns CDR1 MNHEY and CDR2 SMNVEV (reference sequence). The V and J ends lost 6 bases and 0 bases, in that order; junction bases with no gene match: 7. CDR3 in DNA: TGTGCCAGCAGCTCCTGGACTAGCGGGAGGAGCTCCTACAATGAGCAGTTCTTC. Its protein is CASSSWTSGRSSYNEQFF.

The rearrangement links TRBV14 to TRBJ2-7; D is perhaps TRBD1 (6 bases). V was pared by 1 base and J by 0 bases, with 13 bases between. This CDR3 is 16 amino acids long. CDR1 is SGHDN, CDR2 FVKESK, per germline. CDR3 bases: TGTGCCAGCAGCCAAGGTCCAGGACAGCTCTCCTACGAGCAGTACTTC. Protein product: CASSQGPGQLSYEQYF.

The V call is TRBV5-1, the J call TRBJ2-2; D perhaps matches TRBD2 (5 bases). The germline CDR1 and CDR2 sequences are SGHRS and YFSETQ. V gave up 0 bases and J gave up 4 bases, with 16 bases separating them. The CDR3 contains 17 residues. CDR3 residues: CASSLAVGVSVTGELFF. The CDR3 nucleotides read TGCGCCAGCAGCTTGGCCGTCGGGGTTTCGGTCACCGGGGAGCTGTTTTTT.

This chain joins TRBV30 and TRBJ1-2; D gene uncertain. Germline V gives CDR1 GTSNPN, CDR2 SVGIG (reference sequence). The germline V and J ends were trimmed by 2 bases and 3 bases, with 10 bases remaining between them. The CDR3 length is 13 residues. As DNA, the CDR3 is TGTGCCTGGAGTATCCACGGAGACTATGGCTACACCTTC. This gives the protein CAWSIHGDYGYTF.

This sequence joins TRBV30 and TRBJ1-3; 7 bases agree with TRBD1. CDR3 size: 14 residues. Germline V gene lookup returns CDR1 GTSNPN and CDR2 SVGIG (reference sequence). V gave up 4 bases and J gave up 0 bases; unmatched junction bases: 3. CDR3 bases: TGTGCCTGGACACAGGGGAGCTCTGGAAACACCATATATTTT. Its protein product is CAWTQGSSGNTIYF.

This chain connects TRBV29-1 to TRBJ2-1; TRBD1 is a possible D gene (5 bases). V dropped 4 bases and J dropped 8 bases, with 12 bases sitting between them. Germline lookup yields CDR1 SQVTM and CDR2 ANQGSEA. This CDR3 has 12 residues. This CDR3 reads CSVVQAFDEQFF. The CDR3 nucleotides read TGCAGCGTTGTACAGGCTTTCGATGAGCAGTTCTTC.

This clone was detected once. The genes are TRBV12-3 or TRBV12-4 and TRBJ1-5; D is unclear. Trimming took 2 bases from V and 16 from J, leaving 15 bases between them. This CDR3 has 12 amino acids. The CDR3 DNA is TGTGCCAGCAGTTTACAGTCCGGCCACAGCCATTTT. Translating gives CASSLQSGHSHF.

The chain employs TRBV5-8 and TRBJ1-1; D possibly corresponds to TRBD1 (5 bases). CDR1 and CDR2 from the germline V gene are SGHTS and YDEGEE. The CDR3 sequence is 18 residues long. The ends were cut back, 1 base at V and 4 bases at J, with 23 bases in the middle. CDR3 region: CASSLRPGFILLGTEAFF. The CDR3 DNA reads TGTGCCAGCAGCTTGCGACCAGGGTTTATTCTATTGGGCACTGAAGCTTTCTTT.

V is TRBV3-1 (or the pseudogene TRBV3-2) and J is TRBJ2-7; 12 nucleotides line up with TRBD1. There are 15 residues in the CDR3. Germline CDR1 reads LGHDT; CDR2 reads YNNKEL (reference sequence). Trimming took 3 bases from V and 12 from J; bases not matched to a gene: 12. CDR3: CASSQVPGTGGVLYF. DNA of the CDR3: TGTGCCAGCAGCCAGGTTCCGGGGACAGGGGGCGTTCTGTACTTC.

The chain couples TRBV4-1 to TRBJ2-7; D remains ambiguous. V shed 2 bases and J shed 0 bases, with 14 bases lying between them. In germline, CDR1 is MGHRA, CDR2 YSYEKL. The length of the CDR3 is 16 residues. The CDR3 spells CASSQYSPTLSYEQYF. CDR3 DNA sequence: TGCGCCAGCAGCCAATACAGCCCCACTCTCTCCTACGAGCAGTACTTC.

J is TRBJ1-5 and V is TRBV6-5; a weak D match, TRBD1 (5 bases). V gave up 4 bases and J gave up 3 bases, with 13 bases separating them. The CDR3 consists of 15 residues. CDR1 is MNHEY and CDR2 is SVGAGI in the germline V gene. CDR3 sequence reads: CASSLQSGANQPQHF. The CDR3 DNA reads TGTGCCAGCAGTTTGCAAAGTGGGGCCAATCAGCCCCAGCATTTT.

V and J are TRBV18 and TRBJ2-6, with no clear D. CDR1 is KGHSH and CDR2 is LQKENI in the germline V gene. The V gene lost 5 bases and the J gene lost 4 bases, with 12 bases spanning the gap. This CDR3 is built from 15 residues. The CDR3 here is CASSEVYGGANVLTF. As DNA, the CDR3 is TGTGCCAGCTCAGAAGTTTACGGGGGGGCCAACGTCCTGACTTTC.

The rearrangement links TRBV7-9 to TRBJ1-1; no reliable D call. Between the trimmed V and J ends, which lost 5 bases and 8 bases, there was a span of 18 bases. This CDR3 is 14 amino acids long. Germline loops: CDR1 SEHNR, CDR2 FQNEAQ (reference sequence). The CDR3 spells CASSPGEPRIEAFF. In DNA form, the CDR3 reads TGTGCCAGCAGCCCCGGGGAGCCTAGGATCGAAGCTTTCTTT. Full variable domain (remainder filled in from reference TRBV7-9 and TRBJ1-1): DTGVSQNPRHKITKRGQNVTFRCDPISEHNRLYWYRQTLGQGPEFLTYFQNEAQLEKSRLLSDRFSAERPKGSFSTLEIQRTEQGDSAMYLCASSPGEPRIEAFFGQGTRLTVV.

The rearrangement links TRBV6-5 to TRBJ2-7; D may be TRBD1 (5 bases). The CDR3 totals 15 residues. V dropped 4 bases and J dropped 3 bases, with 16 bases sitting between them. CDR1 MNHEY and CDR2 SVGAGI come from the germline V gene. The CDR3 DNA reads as TGTGCCAGCAGTTCCCAACCACAGGTACACTACGAGCAGTACTTC. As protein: CASSSQPQVHYEQYF.

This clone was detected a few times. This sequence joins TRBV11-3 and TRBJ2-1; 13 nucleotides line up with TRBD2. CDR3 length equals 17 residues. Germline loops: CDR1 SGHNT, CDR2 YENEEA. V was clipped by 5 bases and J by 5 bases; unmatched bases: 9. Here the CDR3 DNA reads TGTGCCAGCAGCCCGAGGACTAGCGGGAGAGATCACAATGAGCAGTTCTTC. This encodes CASSPRTSGRDHNEQFF.

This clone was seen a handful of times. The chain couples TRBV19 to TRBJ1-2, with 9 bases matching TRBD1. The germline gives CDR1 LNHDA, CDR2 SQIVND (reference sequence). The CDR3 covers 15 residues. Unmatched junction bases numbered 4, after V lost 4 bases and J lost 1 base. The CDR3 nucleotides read TGTGCCAGTAGTACCGGGACAGGGTTTAACTATGGCTACACCTTC. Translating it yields CASSTGTGFNYGYTF.

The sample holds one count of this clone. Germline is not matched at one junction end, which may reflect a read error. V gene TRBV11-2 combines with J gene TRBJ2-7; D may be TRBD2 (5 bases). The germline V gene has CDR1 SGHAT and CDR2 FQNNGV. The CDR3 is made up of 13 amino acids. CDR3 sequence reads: CASSPSDSHEQYF. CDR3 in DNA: TGTGCCAGCAGCCCTTCGGACTCCCACGAGCAGTACTTC.

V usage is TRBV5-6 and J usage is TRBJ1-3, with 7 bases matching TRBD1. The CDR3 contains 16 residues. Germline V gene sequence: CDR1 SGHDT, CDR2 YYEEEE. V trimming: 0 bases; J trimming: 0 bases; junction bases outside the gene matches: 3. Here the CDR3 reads CASSLGGTASGNTIYF. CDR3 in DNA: TGTGCCAGCAGCTTGGGAGGGACAGCCTCTGGAAACACCATATATTTT.

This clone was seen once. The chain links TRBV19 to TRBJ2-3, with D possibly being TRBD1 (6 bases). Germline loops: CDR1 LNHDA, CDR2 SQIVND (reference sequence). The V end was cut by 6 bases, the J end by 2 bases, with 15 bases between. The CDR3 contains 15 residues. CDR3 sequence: CASRPDRFFTDTQYF. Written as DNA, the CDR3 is TGTGCCAGTAGGCCTGACAGGTTTTTCACAGATACGCAGTATTTT.

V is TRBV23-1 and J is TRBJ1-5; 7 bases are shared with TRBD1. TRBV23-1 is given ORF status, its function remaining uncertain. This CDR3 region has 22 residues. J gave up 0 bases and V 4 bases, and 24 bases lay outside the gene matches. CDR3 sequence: CASSRSLEKPQGDRDSNQPQHF. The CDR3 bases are TGCGCCAGCAGTCGTTCGTTGGAAAAACCCCAAGGAGACAGGGATAGCAATCAGCCCCAGCATTTT.